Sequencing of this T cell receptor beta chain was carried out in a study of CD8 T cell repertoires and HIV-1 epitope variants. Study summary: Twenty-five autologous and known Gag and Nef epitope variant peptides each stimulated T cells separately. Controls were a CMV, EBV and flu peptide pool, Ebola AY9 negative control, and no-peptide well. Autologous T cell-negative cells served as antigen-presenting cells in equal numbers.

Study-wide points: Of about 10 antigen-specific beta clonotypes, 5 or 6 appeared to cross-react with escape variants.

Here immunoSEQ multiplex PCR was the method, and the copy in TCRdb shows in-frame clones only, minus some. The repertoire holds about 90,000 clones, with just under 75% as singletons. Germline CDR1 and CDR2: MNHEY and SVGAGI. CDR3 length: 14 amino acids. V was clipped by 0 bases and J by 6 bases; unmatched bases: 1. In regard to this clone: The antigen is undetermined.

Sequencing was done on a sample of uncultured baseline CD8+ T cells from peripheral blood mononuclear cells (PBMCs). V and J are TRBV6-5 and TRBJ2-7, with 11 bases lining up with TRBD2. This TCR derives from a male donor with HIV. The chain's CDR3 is CASSYSLAGAEQYF. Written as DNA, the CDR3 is TGTGCCAGCAGTTACTCACTAGCGGGAGCCGAGCAGTACTTC.